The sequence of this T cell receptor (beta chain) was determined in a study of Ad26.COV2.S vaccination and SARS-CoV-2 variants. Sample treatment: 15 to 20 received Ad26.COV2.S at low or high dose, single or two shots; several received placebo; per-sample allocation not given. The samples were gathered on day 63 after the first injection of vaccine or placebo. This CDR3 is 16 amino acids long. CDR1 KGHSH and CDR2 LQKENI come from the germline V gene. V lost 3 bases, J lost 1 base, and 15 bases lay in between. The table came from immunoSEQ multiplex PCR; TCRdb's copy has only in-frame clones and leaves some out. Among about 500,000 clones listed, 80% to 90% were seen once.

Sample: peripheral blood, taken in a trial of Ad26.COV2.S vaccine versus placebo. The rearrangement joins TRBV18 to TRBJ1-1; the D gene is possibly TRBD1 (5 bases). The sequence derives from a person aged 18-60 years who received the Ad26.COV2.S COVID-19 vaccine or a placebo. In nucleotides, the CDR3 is TGTGCCAGCTCACCGAGATCACCAGGGAGGAACACTGAAGCTTTCTTT. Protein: CASSPRSPGRNTEAFF. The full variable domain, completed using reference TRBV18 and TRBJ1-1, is NAGVMQNPRHLVRRRGQEARLRCSPMKGHSHVYWYRQLPEEGLKFMVYLQKENIIDESGMPKERFSAEFPKEGPSILRIQQVVRGDSAAYFCASSPRSPGRNTEAFFGQGTRLTVV.